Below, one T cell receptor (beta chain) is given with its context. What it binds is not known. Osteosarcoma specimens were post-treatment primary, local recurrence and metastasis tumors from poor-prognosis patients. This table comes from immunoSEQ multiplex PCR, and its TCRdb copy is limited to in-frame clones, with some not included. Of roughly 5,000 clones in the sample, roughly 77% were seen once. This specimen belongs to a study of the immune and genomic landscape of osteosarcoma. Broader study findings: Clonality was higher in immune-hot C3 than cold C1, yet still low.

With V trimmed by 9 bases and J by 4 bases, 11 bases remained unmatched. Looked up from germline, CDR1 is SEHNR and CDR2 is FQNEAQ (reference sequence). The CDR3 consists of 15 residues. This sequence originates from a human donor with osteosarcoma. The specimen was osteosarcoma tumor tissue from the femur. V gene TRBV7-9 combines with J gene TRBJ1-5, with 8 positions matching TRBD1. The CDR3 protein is CARTDRAPYNQPQHF. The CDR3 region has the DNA TGTGCCAGAACGGACAGGGCCCCCTATAATCAGCCCCAGCATTTT. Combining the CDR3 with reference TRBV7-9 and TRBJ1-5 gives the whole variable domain DTGVSQNPRHKITKRGQNVTFRCDPISEHNRLYWYRQTLGQGPEFLTYFQNEAQLEKSRLLSDRFSAERPKGSFSTLEIQRTEQGDSAMYLCARTDRAPYNQPQHFGDGTRLSIL.